Following are 23 T cell receptor beta chains from one sample sequenced in a study of response to subunit inactivated influenza vaccine. TCRdb fed the RT-PCR reads into MiXCR, producing one record per CDR3 protein. The table lists approximately 500,000 distinct CDR3 sequences, approximately 14% of them singletons, with around 10% in the top ten. This specimen consisted of PBMCs from blood, obtained 12 days after vaccination. These receptors were obtained from a man in his forties or fifties who received an inactivated influenza vaccine.

Many counts were recorded for this clonotype. The chain recombines TRBV20-1 with TRBJ2-1; tentative D call: TRBD1 (5 bases). Trimming shortened V by 0 bases and J by 0 bases, and 9 bases separated the two germline ends. CDR1 DFQATT and CDR2 SNEGSKA come from the germline V gene (reference sequence). The CDR3 has 15 amino acids. The CDR3 nucleotides are TGCAGTGCTAGAGATGGGGCAGACTCCTACAATGAGCAGTTCTTC. Its protein product is CSARDGADSYNEQFF.

The chain combines TRBV29-1 with TRBJ2-7; maybe TRBD1 (6 bases). This CDR3 contains 16 residues. In germline, CDR1 is SQVTM, CDR2 ANQGSEA. Trimming shortened V by 0 bases and J by 5 bases, and 20 bases separated the two germline ends. This CDR3 reads CSVEDFAGARGNEQYF. The CDR3 DNA is TGCAGCGTTGAAGATTTCGCAGGGGCCAGGGGCAACGAGCAGTACTTC.

The chain combines TRBV29-1 with TRBJ2-1; D is undetermined. Germline loops: CDR1 SQVTM, CDR2 ANQGSEA. The CDR3 sequence is 12 residues long. V lost 5 bases, J lost 0 bases, and 5 bases lay in between. The CDR3 nucleotides read TGCAGCGTTATCCTCTCCTACAATGAGCAGTTCTTC. Translating it yields CSVILSYNEQFF.

CDR3 bases: TGTGCCAGCAGCCCGACCTCCTCTGGAAACACCATATATTTT. This encodes CASSPTSSGNTIYF. The chain joins TRBV12-3 or TRBV12-4 to TRBJ1-3; D gene uncertain. CDR3 length equals 14 residues. V lost 6 bases, J lost 0 bases, and 9 bases lay in between.

This chain joins TRBV20-1 and TRBJ2-5; 8 bases map to TRBD2. With 6 bases clipped from V and 4 bases from J, the junction kept 16 bases outside the gene matches. The CDR3 has 16 residues. Per the germline V gene, CDR1 is DFQATT and CDR2 is SNEGSKA (reference sequence). This CDR3 is CSASSGQAGGIETQYF. The CDR3 nucleotides are TGCAGTGCCTCGTCAGGGCAGGCGGGGGGAATAGAGACCCAGTACTTC.

This clonotype was seen ten or more times. The chain uses TRBV28 and TRBJ1-6; tentative D call: TRBD1 (6 bases). The length of the CDR3 is 19 residues. Germline CDR1 and CDR2: MDHEN and SYDVKM. With 9 bases removed from V and 0 bases from J, the gap between germline ends came to 24 bases. The CDR3 coding sequence is TGTGCCAGTTTCTCCAGTTCCGGGACAATATTCTCCTATAATTCACCCCTCCACTTT. This gives the protein CASFSSSGTIFSYNSPLHF. Variable domain in full (rest from reference TRBV28 and TRBJ1-6): DVKVTQSSRYLVKRTGEKVFLECVQDMDHENMFWYRQDPGLGLRLIYFSYDVKMKEKGDIPEGYSVSREKKERFSLILESASTNQTSMYLCASFSSSGTIFSYNSPLHFGNGTRLTVT.

The V call is TRBV7-9, the J call TRBJ2-5; possibly TRBD1 or TRBD2 for D (5 bases each). The CDR3 has 15 amino acids. Germline loops: CDR1 SEHNR, CDR2 FQNEAQ (reference sequence). Trimming pared 3 bases from V and 0 bases from J, leaving 11 bases between. The CDR3 region has the DNA TGTGCCAGCAGCTTGTCAGGGAGTCACCAAGAGACCCAGTACTTC. Its protein product is CASSLSGSHQETQYF.

DNA for the CDR3: TGTGCCAGCAGTTGGGACTCCGGCCCGGGGGGCTACACCTTC. Residues: CASSWDSGPGGYTF. This chain uses TRBV2 with TRBJ1-2, with a possible D match to TRBD1 (5 bases). Trimming removed 5 bases at V and 8 bases at J, with 18 bases between. The CDR3 sequence is 14 residues long. CDR1 SNHLY and CDR2 FYNNEI come from the germline V gene.

The chain has TRBV20-1 and TRBJ2-1, with 14 bases matching TRBD2. Trimming removed 6 bases from V and 8 bases from J; junction bases left unmatched: 6. The CDR3 sequence is 14 residues long. CDR1 and CDR2 (germline): DFQATT, SNEGSKA (reference sequence). The CDR3 reads CSAETSGRAHEQFF. The DNA for the CDR3 is TGCAGTGCCGAGACTAGCGGGAGGGCTCATGAGCAGTTCTTC.

This clonotype was seen more than once but under ten times. The chain has TRBV27 and TRBJ1-2; the D gene is possibly TRBD1 (6 bases). The CDR3 runs to 13 residues. Between the trimmed V and J ends, which lost 5 bases and 4 bases, there was a span of 11 bases. Germline V gives CDR1 MNHEY, CDR2 SMNVEV (reference sequence). The CDR3 reads CASSNTGTYGYTF. As DNA, the CDR3 is TGTGCCAGCAGTAATACAGGGACCTATGGCTACACCTTC.

The chain recombines TRBV12-3 or TRBV12-4 with TRBJ2-3; 10 nucleotides align to TRBD2. The CDR3 consists of 16 residues. The J segment lost 2 bases and the V segment lost 2 bases, leaving 4 bases of the junction unmatched. As DNA, the CDR3 is TGTGCCAGCAGTTTAAGGACTAGCGGAAACACAGATACGCAGTATTTT. The encoded protein is CASSLRTSGNTDTQYF.

The DNA for the CDR3 is TGTGCCAGCAGCTTAGAAGCAGGGAGCAGCGGGACGGGAGATACGCAGTATTTT. Protein: CASSLEAGSSGTGDTQYF. The chain recombines TRBV7-8 with TRBJ2-3; 7 positions match TRBD2. Germline lookup yields CDR1 SGHVS and CDR2 FQNEAQ. The ends lost 1 base at V and 5 bases at J; junction bases unmatched: 15. This CDR3 has 18 residues.

This clonotype came up a few times. The genes are TRBV5-1 and TRBJ2-3; 13 positions agree with TRBD2. V lost 0 bases and J lost 5; bases outside the gene matches: 6. CDR3 size: 17 residues. Germline lookup yields CDR1 SGHRS and CDR2 YFSETQ. For the CDR3, the DNA is TGCGCCAGCAGCTTGGCCTGGACTAGCGGGGGTGTAGATACGCAGTATTTT. Its protein product is CASSLAWTSGGVDTQYF.

Only a few counts were recorded for this clonotype. The rearrangement joins TRBV5-1 to TRBJ2-7; 10 bases match TRBD1. Germline CDR1 reads SGHRS; CDR2 reads YFSETQ. The CDR3 contains 15 residues. Trimming at V came to 6 bases and at J to 0 bases, leaving 6 bases not matched to a gene. CDR3 residues: CASNEGQGISYEQYF. The CDR3 DNA follows: TGCGCCAGCAACGAGGGACAGGGGATCTCCTACGAGCAGTACTTC.

The chain joins TRBV4-3 to TRBJ1-4; a weak D match, TRBD1 (5 bases). Trimming took 0 bases from V and 3 from J, leaving 8 bases between them. CDR1 is LGHNA and CDR2 is YSLEER in the germline V gene. This CDR3 is 15 amino acids long. The CDR3 coding sequence is TGCGCCAGCAGCCAAGAGGGGGGGTCTAATGAAAAACTGTTTTTT. It codes for CASSQEGGSNEKLFF.

This clonotype showed up just a few times. V gene TRBV10-1 combines with J gene TRBJ2-1; 8 bases agree with TRBD2. The CDR3 length is 18 residues. The germline V gene has CDR1 WNHNN and CDR2 SYGVQD (reference sequence). The junction had 11 bases not matched to a gene; V was cut back by 4 bases and J by 0 bases. Here the CDR3 reads CASSVSGGPLSSYNEQFF. In nucleotides, the CDR3 is TGCGCCAGCAGTGTCAGCGGGGGTCCTCTGAGCTCCTACAATGAGCAGTTCTTC.

This rearrangement joins TRBV25-1 to TRBJ2-7; unclear D gene. V dropped 4 bases and J dropped 4 bases, with 8 bases sitting between them. The CDR3 runs to 12 residues. Germline V gene lookup returns CDR1 MGHDK and CDR2 SYGVNS. CDR3: CASSAGEYEQYF. The CDR3 DNA reads TGTGCCAGCAGTGCTGGGGAATACGAGCAGTACTTC.

The rearrangement links TRBV6-5 to TRBJ1-4; 7 bases match TRBD1. There are 15 residues in the CDR3. V shed 0 bases, J shed 7 bases, and the junction held 5 bases outside the gene matches. CDR1 is MNHEY and CDR2 is SVGAGI in the germline V gene. DNA of the CDR3: TGTGCCAGCAGTTACTCGACAGGGATGGGTGAAAAACTGTTTTTT. Protein: CASSYSTGMGEKLFF.

The rearrangement uses TRBV25-1 and TRBJ1-6, with TRBD1 identical over 11 bases. Germline V gene sequence: CDR1 MGHDK, CDR2 SYGVNS. The CDR3 covers 13 residues. After removal of 10 bases from V and 9 bases from J, the junction contained 5 bases not matched to a gene. The CDR3 region has the DNA TGTGCCACCCAAGGACAGGGGGCTTCACCCCTCCACTTT. Its protein is CATQGQGASPLHF.

This clonotype was counted only a few times. The chain employs TRBV6-5 and TRBJ2-1; possibly TRBD2 for D (5 bases). CDR1 and CDR2 (germline): MNHEY, SVGAGI. Trimming cost V 0 bases and J 6 bases, with 9 bases left between them. There are 14 residues in the CDR3. The CDR3 DNA is TGTGCCAGCAGTTACTCCGGGAAAGGCAATGAGCAGTTCTTC. Encoded protein: CASSYSGKGNEQFF.

This clonotype was counted a few times. Written as DNA, the CDR3 is TGTGCCACCAGACAGCACAACAGGGGCAGGTCCTACGAGCAGTACTTC. Translated, it gives CATRQHNRGRSYEQYF. The V and J genes are TRBV15 and TRBJ2-7, with 7 bases lining up with TRBD1. Germline CDR1 is LNHNV and CDR2 is YYDKDF (reference sequence). The CDR3 is 16 amino acids. J lost 1 base, V lost 6 bases, and 12 bases had no gene match.

Remarks on this clonotype: The junction departs from the called germline gene at one end, perhaps through a read error. The V call is TRBV28, the J call TRBJ2-7, with D possibly being TRBD2 (6 bases). The germline V gene has CDR1 MDHEN and CDR2 SYDVKM. This CDR3 is 14 amino acids long. Here the CDR3 DNA reads TGTGCCAGCAGAGTCAGCGGGCCCTCCCACGAGCAGTACTTC. This encodes CASRVSGPSHEQYF.

The DNA of the CDR3 is TGTGCCAGCAGCCCTACTAGCGGGGGTGCAGATACGCAGTATTTT. Its protein is CASSPTSGGADTQYF. J is TRBJ2-3 and V is TRBV12-3 or TRBV12-4, with TRBD2 matching 11 bases. V dropped 6 bases and J dropped 4; count of bases not matched to a gene: 6. The CDR3 totals 15 residues.